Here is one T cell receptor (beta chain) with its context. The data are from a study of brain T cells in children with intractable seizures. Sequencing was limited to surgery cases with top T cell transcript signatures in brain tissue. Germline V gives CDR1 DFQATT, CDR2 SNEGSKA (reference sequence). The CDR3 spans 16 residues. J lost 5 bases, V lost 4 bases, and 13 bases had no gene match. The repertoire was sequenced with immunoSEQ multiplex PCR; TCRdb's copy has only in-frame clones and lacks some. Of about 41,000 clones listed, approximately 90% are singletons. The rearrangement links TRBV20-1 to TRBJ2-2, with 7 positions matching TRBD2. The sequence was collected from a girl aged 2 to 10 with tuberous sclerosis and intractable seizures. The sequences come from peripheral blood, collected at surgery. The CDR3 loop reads CSAIDGFWGGTGELFF. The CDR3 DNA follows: TGCAGTGCTATTGATGGGTTTTGGGGGGGGACCGGGGAGCTGTTTTTT.